These 14 T cell receptor beta chains came from one sample sequenced in a study of post-analysis software for immune sequencing data. Findings of the study overall: About five TRBV segments were more frequent in patients than controls; TRBV5-6, TRBV5-1 and TRBV20-1 belonged to this group.

The authors incorporated unique molecular identifiers into the TCR beta cDNA libraries. MiXCR was run by TCRdb on the PCR reads, yielding one entry per CDR3 protein. The sample records some 690,000 distinct CDR3 sequences, roughly three fifths being singletons. What these receptors recognize is not known. The sample taken for sequencing was blood. The receptor source for this set is a girl aged 2 to 10 with multiple sclerosis.

The chain has TRBV7-9 and TRBJ2-7, with D unresolved. V lost 5 bases and J lost 5, with 10 bases in between. Germline V gene data show CDR1 as SEHNR and CDR2 as FQNEAQ (reference sequence). The CDR3 has 12 residues. CDR3 coding DNA: TGTGCCAGCAGCCAACAGTTCAACGAGCAGTACTTC. It is translated as CASSQQFNEQYF. The variable domain in full, with the rest retrieved from reference TRBV7-9 and TRBJ2-7, is DTGVSQNPRHKITKRGQNVTFRCDPISEHNRLYWYRQTLGQGPEFLTYFQNEAQLEKSRLLSDRFSAERPKGSFSTLEIQRTEQGDSAMYLCASSQQFNEQYFGPGTRLTVT.

This clonotype was found many times. The V and J genes are TRBV6-2 or TRBV6-3 and TRBJ2-1; 8 bases agree with TRBD2. This CDR3 is built from 14 residues. The V segment lost 0 bases and the J segment 6 bases; nucleotides outside the gene matches: 1. CDR1 is MNHEY, CDR2 SVGEGT, per germline. CDR3 nucleotide sequence: TGTGCCAGCAGTTACTCTAGCGGGGCCAATGAGCAGTTCTTC. Translating it yields CASSYSSGANEQFF.

A note on this clonotype: A much larger clone sits a single nucleotide away, making a read error possible. The CDR3 DNA is TGCAGCGTCGGTGGTGATACGCGGTATTTT. This sequence encodes CSVGGDTRYF. This chain joins TRBV29-1 and TRBJ2-3; the D is unclear. This CDR3 spans 10 amino acids. Germline V gene sequence: CDR1 SQVTM, CDR2 ANQGSEA.

V is TRBV3-1 and J is TRBJ1-2, with 8 positions matching TRBD1. With V trimmed by 0 bases and J by 3 bases, 0 bases remained unmatched. The CDR3 loop spans 14 amino acids. Germline CDR1 reads LGHDT; CDR2 reads YNNKEL (reference sequence). CDR3 DNA: TGTGCCAGCAGCCAAGAGACAGGGGACTATGGCTACACCTTC. Amino acids: CASSQETGDYGYTF. The whole variable domain, filled in from reference TRBV3-1 and TRBJ1-2, reads DTAVSQTPKYLVTQMGNDKSIKCEQNLGHDTMYWYKQDSKKFLKIMFSYNNKELIINETVPNRFSPKSPDKAHLNLHINSLELGDSAVYFCASSQETGDYGYTFGSGTRLTVV.

CDR3 coding DNA: TGCAGTGCTATACCGACTAGCGGAAGCTACAATGAGCAGTTCTTC. This sequence encodes CSAIPTSGSYNEQFF. The chain employs TRBV20-1 and TRBJ2-1, with 9 bases aligning to TRBD2. The trim removed 4 bases at V and 3 bases at J, leaving 7 bases unmatched. Germline CDR1 is DFQATT and CDR2 is SNEGSKA (reference sequence). The CDR3 is made up of 15 amino acids.

The rearrangement links TRBV12-3 or TRBV12-4 to TRBJ2-3; the D is unclear. V was cut by 0 bases and J by 2 bases, with 6 bases left in between. The CDR3 is 14 residues long. The CDR3 nucleotides read TGTGCCAGCAGTTTAGCACCCCCCACAGATACGCAGTATTTT. This sequence encodes CASSLAPPTDTQYF.

The chain has TRBV24-1 and TRBJ2-3; D is unclear. The CDR3 runs 15 residues. The V gene's germline CDR1 is KGHDR and CDR2 SFDVKD. The germline V and J ends were trimmed by 2 bases and 1 base, with 9 bases remaining between them. The CDR3 bases are TGTGCCACCAGTGATTCCGGACGGGGCACAGATACGCAGTATTTT. Residues: CATSDSGRGTDTQYF.

The chain's CDR3 is CASSTRSGRLNTEAFF. The CDR3 bases are TGTGCCAGCAGCACTCGTTCGGGCAGACTGAACACTGAAGCTTTCTTT. The chain is built from TRBV7-6 and TRBJ1-1; no reliable D call. The CDR3 length is 16 residues. Germline V gene data show CDR1 as SGHVS and CDR2 as FNYEAQ. Trimming left V 5 bases short and J 0 bases short, with 16 bases between.

The chain recombines TRBV29-1 with TRBJ2-2; TRBD1 aligns across 8 bases. Unmatched junction bases numbered 4, after V lost 7 bases and J lost 0 bases. The CDR3 extends over 14 amino acids. The germline V gene has CDR1 SQVTM and CDR2 ANQGSEA. The chain's CDR3 is CSAETGANTGELFF. CDR3 nucleotides: TGCAGCGCCGAGACAGGGGCGAACACCGGGGAGCTGTTTTTT.

The chain links TRBV5-1 to TRBJ2-3; the D is unclear. V was cut by 0 bases and J by 4 bases, with 12 bases left in between. Germline-derived CDR1 and CDR2 are SGHRS and YFSETQ. The length of the CDR3 is 15 residues. The CDR3 DNA reads TGCGCCAGCAGCTTGGTGGCGGCACAGCCAGATACGCAGTATTTT. It encodes CASSLVAAQPDTQYF.

The chain joins TRBV20-1 to TRBJ2-5; TRBD2 aligns across 12 bases. The V gene end was trimmed by 3 bases and the J gene end by 5 bases; junction bases not matched to a gene: 4. This CDR3 is 14 amino acids long. The germline V gene has CDR1 DFQATT and CDR2 SNEGSKA (reference sequence). CDR3 in amino acids: CSARTSGGRETQYF. In DNA form, the CDR3 reads TGCAGTGCTAGGACTAGCGGGGGTCGTGAGACCCAGTACTTC.

The chain has TRBV6-1 and TRBJ2-3; D uncertain. The CDR3 covers 16 residues. Germline V gene sequence: CDR1 MNHNS, CDR2 SASEGT. V was shortened by 6 bases and J by 1 base, with 17 bases between the two germline ends. The CDR3 DNA reads TGTGCCAGCAGGACCAGCCCCTGGGCGGGCACAGATACGCAGTATTTT. Protein sequence: CASRTSPWAGTDTQYF.

V and J are TRBV15 and TRBJ1-5, with D hard to call. CDR3 length: 16 amino acids. The germline V gene has CDR1 LNHNV and CDR2 YYDKDF (reference sequence). With 0 bases removed from V and 5 bases from J, the gap between germline ends came to 14 bases. The CDR3 is CATSREYGRVDQPQHF. CDR3 nucleotides: TGTGCCACCAGCAGAGAGTATGGTAGGGTCGATCAGCCCCAGCATTTT.

The chain uses TRBV5-1 and TRBJ2-3; perhaps TRBD2 as D (6 bases). Trimming stripped 2 bases from V and 3 bases from J, with 13 bases between. Germline CDR1 reads SGHRS; CDR2 reads YFSETQ. The CDR3 contains 15 residues. CDR3 loop: CASSFGLAFTDTQYF. In nucleotides, the CDR3 is TGCGCCAGCAGCTTCGGGCTAGCGTTTACAGATACGCAGTATTTT. Variable domain in full (rest from reference TRBV5-1 and TRBJ2-3): KAGVTQTPRYLIKTRGQQVTLSCSPISGHRSVSWYQQTPGQGLQFLFEYFSETQRNKGNFPGRFSGRQFSNSRSEMNVSTLELGDSALYLCASSFGLAFTDTQYFGPGTRLTVL.